The 2 T cell receptor beta chains reported below all come from one sample, sequenced in a study of cytotoxic CD8 clonotypes in ibrutinib-treated CLL. Sequencing used immunoSEQ multiplex PCR; TCRdb keeps in-frame clones, though not all of them. The data hold tens of thousands of clones, with approximately 65% observed a single time. Sequenced here: PBMCs, sampled after 24 months of ibrutinib treatment. The receptors shown here come from a human donor with chronic lymphocytic leukemia.

The gene calls are TRBV27 and TRBJ2-7; D unresolved. The V end was cut by 0 bases, the J end by 3 bases, with 9 bases between. The CDR3 is 14 residues long. CDR1 and CDR2 from the germline V gene are MNHEY and SMNVEV (reference sequence). This chain's CDR3 is CASSLSGSNYEQYF. The DNA of the CDR3 is TGTGCCAGCAGTTTATCGGGCTCTAACTACGAGCAGTACTTC.

The chain has TRBV20-1 and TRBJ2-1; no definite D call. Germline CDR1 is DFQATT and CDR2 is SNEGSKA (reference sequence). The length of the CDR3 is 11 residues. V shed 3 bases and J shed 6 bases, with 6 bases lying between them. The CDR3 protein is CSASYSNEQFF. Here the CDR3 DNA reads TGCAGTGCTAGTTACAGCAATGAGCAGTTCTTC.